Listed here are 16 T cell receptor beta chains from one sample, sequenced in a study of shared clonotypes between healthy human individuals. Assay used: immunoSEQ multiplex PCR; TCRdb lists only in-frame clones, some missing. The table lists over a million clones, around 74% of them singletons. Sequencing was done on a sample of memory CD4+ T cells sorted from blood. Specified subset: CD45RA-negative fraction. Receptors were obtained from a man aged 18-30 years in good health.

The CDR3 loop reads CASSLPESAVGYGYTF. In DNA, the CDR3 is TGTGCCAGCAGTTTACCCGAGTCAGCGGTGGGCTATGGCTACACCTTC. The chain employs TRBV28 and TRBJ1-2; D is undetermined. This CDR3 spans 16 amino acids. The V gene lost 2 bases and the J gene lost 4 bases, with 17 bases spanning the gap. CDR1 and CDR2 from the germline V gene are MDHEN and SYDVKM.

This clone is a singleton in its sample. The sample carries other DNA sequences with the same CDR3. The chain uses TRBV6-1 and TRBJ1-1; D gene uncertain. Germline V CDR1 and CDR2: MNHNS, SASEGT. Trimming shortened V by 0 bases and J by 0 bases, and 8 bases separated the two germline ends. This CDR3 spans 15 amino acids. The CDR3 is CASSEARQLNTEAFF. DNA for the CDR3: TGTGCCAGCAGTGAAGCGCGGCAGCTGAACACTGAAGCTTTCTTT.

This chain links TRBV30 with TRBJ2-5, with 8 positions matching TRBD2. Germline V lookup: CDR1 GTSNPN, CDR2 SVGIG (reference sequence). The V and J ends lost 0 bases and 5 bases, in that order; junction bases with no gene match: 5. CDR3 size: 14 residues. DNA of the CDR3: TGTGCCTGGAGTGTAGCGGGGGCTAGGGAGACCCAGTACTTC. Protein product: CAWSVAGARETQYF.

V usage is TRBV5-1 and J usage is TRBJ2-7; the D call may be TRBD1 or TRBD2 (6 bases each). The CDR3 is made up of 16 amino acids. The ends were cut back, 4 bases at V and 0 bases at J, with 17 bases in the middle. The germline V gene has CDR1 SGHRS and CDR2 YFSETQ. CDR3 protein: CASSLPDGGVSYEQYF. In DNA form, the CDR3 reads TGCGCCAGCAGCCTACCCGACGGGGGCGTCTCCTACGAGCAGTACTTC.

The chain employs TRBV30 and TRBJ2-4; D may be TRBD2 (5 bases). The CDR3 totals 16 residues. Germline assignment: CDR1 GTSNPN and CDR2 SVGIG (reference sequence). V lost 2 bases, J lost 0 bases, and 14 bases lay in between. CDR3 region: CAWSPTEASAKNIQYF. CDR3 coding DNA: TGTGCCTGGAGTCCCACGGAGGCCTCAGCCAAAAACATTCAGTACTTC.

Ten or more counts support this clone. The rearrangement uses TRBV5-6 and TRBJ2-7; D may be TRBD1 (8 bases). The V and J ends lost 1 base and 7 bases respectively, with 12 bases between them. The CDR3 has 13 amino acids. Germline V gene data show CDR1 as SGHDT and CDR2 as YYEEEE. The CDR3 protein is CASSLNRGGEQYF. The CDR3 DNA follows: TGTGCCAGCAGCTTGAACAGGGGGGGAGAGCAGTACTTC.

Note on this clone: This sample also contains other DNA sequences that code for the same CDR3. V gene TRBV6-6 combines with J gene TRBJ2-3; the D is unclear. This CDR3 spans 13 amino acids. The germline CDR1 and CDR2 sequences are MNHNY and SVGAGI (reference sequence). V lost 4 bases and J 4 bases, leaving 9 bases between the germline ends. In DNA, the CDR3 is TGTGCCAGCAGTTCCTCGGGCGCAGATACGCAGTATTTT. This sequence encodes CASSSSGADTQYF.

The sample holds a few counts of this clone. Different DNA sequences within this sample yield the same CDR3. The chain combines TRBV5-1 with TRBJ2-5, with TRBD2 as a possible D gene (5 bases). Germline assignment: CDR1 SGHRS and CDR2 YFSETQ. V was shortened by 0 bases and J by 5 bases, with 8 bases between the two germline ends. There are 13 residues in the CDR3. This chain's CDR3 is CASSLGLRETQYF. CDR3 bases: TGCGCCAGCAGCTTGGGACTACGGGAGACCCAGTACTTC. Supplemented by reference TRBV5-1 and TRBJ2-5, the full variable domain reads KAGVTQTPRYLIKTRGQQVTLSCSPISGHRSVSWYQQTPGQGLQFLFEYFSETQRNKGNFPGRFSGRQFSNSRSEMNVSTLELGDSALYLCASSLGLRETQYFGPGTRLLVL.

Remarks on this clone: The same CDR3 can be traced to other DNA sequences in this sample. The gene calls are TRBV25-1 and TRBJ2-7, with TRBD1 matching 10 bases. Germline loops: CDR1 MGHDK, CDR2 SYGVNS. Trimming took 4 bases from V and 7 from J; bases not matched to a gene: 4. The CDR3 length is 13 residues. The CDR3 sequence: CASSAGQGREQYF. CDR3 DNA: TGTGCCAGCAGTGCGGGACAGGGGAGGGAGCAGTACTTC.

The chain recombines TRBV11-2 with TRBJ1-6, with no clear D. V gave up 2 bases and J gave up 7 bases, with 6 bases separating them. The CDR3 spans 13 residues. In germline, CDR1 is SGHAT, CDR2 FQNNGV. The CDR3 bases are TGTGCCAGCAGCTTAACCTGGAATTCACCCCTCCACTTT. It yields the protein CASSLTWNSPLHF. Full variable domain (outside the CDR3, taken from reference TRBV11-2 and TRBJ1-6): EAGVAQSPRYKIIEKRQSVAFWCNPISGHATLYWYQQILGQGPKLLIQFQNNGVVDDSQLPKDRFSAERLKGVDSTLKIQPAKLEDSAVYLCASSLTWNSPLHFGNGTRLTVT.

V and J are TRBV6-6 and TRBJ2-2; D possibly corresponds to TRBD1 (5 bases). CDR1 and CDR2 (germline): MNHNY, SVGAGI (reference sequence). This CDR3 is 15 amino acids long. V was clipped by 3 bases and J by 3 bases, with 11 bases between them. In nucleotides, the CDR3 is TGTGCCAGCAGTTATATGCAGGGCTACACCGGGGAGCTGTTTTTT. It is translated as CASSYMQGYTGELFF.

The chain's CDR3 is CASSPSGSYTDTQYF. The CDR3 DNA reads TGTGCCAGCAGTCCTAGCGGGAGTTACACAGATACGCAGTATTTT. The chain is built from TRBV7-6 and TRBJ2-3; 10 bases are shared with TRBD2. The germline V gene has CDR1 SGHVS and CDR2 FNYEAQ. The CDR3 runs to 15 residues. The V and J ends lost 6 bases and 2 bases, in that order; junction bases with no gene match: 5.

This clone was counted a single time. The DNA for the CDR3 is TGTGCCAGCAGTGGGCCAGTGCGGGGAACCTACAATGAGCAGTTCTTC. The encoded protein is CASSGPVRGTYNEQFF. The chain joins TRBV2 to TRBJ2-1, with D possibly TRBD2 on 6 matching bases. Trimming pared 4 bases from V and 2 bases from J, leaving 15 bases between. Germline loops: CDR1 SNHLY, CDR2 FYNNEI. This CDR3 contains 16 residues.

The gene calls are TRBV29-1 and TRBJ2-1, with 8 bases lining up with TRBD2. This CDR3 is 15 amino acids long. From germline, CDR1 is SQVTM and CDR2 ANQGSEA. Losses at the gene ends were 0 bases for V and 7 bases for J; bases not matched to a gene: 8. In DNA form, the CDR3 reads TGCAGCGTTGAAGAGTCAGCGGGAGTTAAGAATGAGCAGTTCTTC. This sequence encodes CSVEESAGVKNEQFF.

The CDR3 DNA is TGTGCCAGCAGCTTAGGTGGGACAGGGTGGGGAGATACGCAGTATTTT. Its translation: CASSLGGTGWGDTQYF. The chain has TRBV7-9 and TRBJ2-3; 9 bases are a match to TRBD1. The CDR3 is 16 amino acids. V lost 1 base and J lost 5; bases outside the gene matches: 7. Per germline, CDR1 SEHNR and CDR2 FQNEAQ (reference sequence).

This clone was seen a single time. The gene calls are TRBV9 and TRBJ2-1; the match to TRBD1 covers 7 bases. The CDR3 has 14 residues. The V gene's germline CDR1 is SGDLS and CDR2 YYNGEE. Trimming at V came to 3 bases and at J to 5 bases, leaving 5 bases not matched to a gene. The CDR3 DNA reads TGTGCCAGCAGCGCAGGGGGTGGGCACAATGAGCAGTTCTTC. Protein product: CASSAGGGHNEQFF.